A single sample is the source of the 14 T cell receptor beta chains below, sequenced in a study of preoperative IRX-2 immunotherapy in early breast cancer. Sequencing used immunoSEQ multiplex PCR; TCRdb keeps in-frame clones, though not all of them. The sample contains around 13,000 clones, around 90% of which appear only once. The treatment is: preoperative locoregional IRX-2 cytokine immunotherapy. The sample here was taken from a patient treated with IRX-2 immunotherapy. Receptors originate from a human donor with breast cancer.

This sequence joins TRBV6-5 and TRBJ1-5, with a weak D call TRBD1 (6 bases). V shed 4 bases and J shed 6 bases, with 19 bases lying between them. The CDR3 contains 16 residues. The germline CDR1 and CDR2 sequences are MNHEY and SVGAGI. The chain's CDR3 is CASSSPPSPRGQPQHF. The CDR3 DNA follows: TGTGCCAGCAGTTCCCCCCCATCACCCAGGGGTCAGCCCCAGCATTTT.

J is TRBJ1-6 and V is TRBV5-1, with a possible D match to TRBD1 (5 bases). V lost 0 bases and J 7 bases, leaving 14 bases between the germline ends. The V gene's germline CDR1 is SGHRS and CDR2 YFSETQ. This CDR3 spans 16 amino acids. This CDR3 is CASSLGGGELNSPLHF. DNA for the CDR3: TGCGCCAGCAGCTTGGGTGGGGGGGAATTAAATTCACCCCTCCACTTT.

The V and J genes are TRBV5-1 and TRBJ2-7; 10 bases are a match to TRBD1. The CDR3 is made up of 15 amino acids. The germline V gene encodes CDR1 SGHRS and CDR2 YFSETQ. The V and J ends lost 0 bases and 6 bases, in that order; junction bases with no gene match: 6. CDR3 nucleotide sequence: TGCGCCAGCAGCTTGGCCGGGACAGGGGATCCCGAGCAGTACTTC. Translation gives CASSLAGTGDPEQYF.

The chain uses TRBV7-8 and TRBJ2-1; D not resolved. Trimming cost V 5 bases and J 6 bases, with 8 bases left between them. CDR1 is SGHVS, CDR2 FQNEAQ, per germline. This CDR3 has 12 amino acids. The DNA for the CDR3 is TGTGCCAGCAGCACGTCCCCCAATGAGCAGTTCTTC. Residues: CASSTSPNEQFF.

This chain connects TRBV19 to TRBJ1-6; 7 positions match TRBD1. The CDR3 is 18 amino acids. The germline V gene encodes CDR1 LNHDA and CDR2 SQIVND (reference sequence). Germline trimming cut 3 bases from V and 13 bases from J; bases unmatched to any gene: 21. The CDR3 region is CASSISRSRGRGLFPLHF. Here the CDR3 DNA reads TGTGCCAGTAGTATTTCCCGGTCGAGGGGGCGCGGGTTGTTCCCCCTCCACTTT.

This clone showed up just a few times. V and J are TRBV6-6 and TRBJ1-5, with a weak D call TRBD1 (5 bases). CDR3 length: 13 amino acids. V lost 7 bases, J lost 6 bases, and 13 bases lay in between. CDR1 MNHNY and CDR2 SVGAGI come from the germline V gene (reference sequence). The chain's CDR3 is CASTTGGAQPQHF. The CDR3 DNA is TGTGCCAGCACAACCGGAGGGGCTCAGCCCCAGCATTTT.

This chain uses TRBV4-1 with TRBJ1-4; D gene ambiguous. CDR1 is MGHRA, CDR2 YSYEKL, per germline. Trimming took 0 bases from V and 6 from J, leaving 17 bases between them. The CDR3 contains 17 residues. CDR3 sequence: CASSQDPSGRPDEKLFF. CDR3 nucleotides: TGCGCCAGCAGCCAAGACCCGAGCGGGAGACCTGATGAAAAACTGTTTTTT.

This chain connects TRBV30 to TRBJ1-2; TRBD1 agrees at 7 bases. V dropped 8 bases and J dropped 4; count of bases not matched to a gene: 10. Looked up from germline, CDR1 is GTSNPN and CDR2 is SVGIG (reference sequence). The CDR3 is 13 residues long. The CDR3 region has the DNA TGTGCCGGGGCGACAGGGAGGTTCTATGGCTACACCTTC. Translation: CAGATGRFYGYTF.

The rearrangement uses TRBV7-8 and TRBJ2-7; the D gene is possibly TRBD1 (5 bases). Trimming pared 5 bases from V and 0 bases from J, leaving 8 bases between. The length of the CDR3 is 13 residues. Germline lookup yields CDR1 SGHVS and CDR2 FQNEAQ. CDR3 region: CASSPDSSYEQYF. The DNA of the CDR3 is TGTGCCAGCAGCCCCGACAGCTCCTACGAGCAGTACTTC.

CDR3 in DNA: TGTGCCAGCAGCCCGCAAGACAGGAACACTGAAGCTTTCTTT. It is translated as CASSPQDRNTEAFF. The chain is built from TRBV6-6 and TRBJ1-1; the D gene is possibly TRBD1 (5 bases). The ends were cut back, 6 bases at V and 1 base at J, with 12 bases in the middle. Germline V lookup: CDR1 MNHNY, CDR2 SVGAGI (reference sequence). The CDR3 totals 14 residues.

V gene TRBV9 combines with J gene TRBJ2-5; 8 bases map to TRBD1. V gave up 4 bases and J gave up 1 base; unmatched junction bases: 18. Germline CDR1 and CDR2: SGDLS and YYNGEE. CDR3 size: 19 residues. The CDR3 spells CASSPRDRSADLSQETQYF. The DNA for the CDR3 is TGTGCCAGCAGCCCACGGGACAGGTCGGCCGATTTGTCCCAAGAGACCCAGTACTTC.

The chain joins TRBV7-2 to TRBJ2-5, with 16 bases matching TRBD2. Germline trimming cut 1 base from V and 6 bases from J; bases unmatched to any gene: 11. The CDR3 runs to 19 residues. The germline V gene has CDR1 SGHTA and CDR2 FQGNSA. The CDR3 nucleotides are TGTGCCAGCAGCTTAGAGGGACTAGCGGGGGGGAATCGGAGAAAGACCCAGTACTTC. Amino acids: CASSLEGLAGGNRRKTQYF.

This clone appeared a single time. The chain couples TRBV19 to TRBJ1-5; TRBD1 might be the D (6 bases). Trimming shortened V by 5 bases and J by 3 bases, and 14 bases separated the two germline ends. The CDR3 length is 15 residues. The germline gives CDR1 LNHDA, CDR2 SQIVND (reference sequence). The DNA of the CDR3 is TGTGCCAGTAGTCATACGGACAGCTTCAATCAGCCCCAGCATTTT. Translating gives CASSHTDSFNQPQHF.

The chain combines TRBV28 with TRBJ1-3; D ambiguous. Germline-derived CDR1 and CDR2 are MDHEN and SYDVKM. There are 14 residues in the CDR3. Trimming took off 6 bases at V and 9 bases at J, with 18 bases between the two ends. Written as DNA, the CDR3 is TGTGCCAGCAGCCGAGGTGGGTCTAGGAGCACCATATATTTT. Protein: CASSRGGSRSTIYF.